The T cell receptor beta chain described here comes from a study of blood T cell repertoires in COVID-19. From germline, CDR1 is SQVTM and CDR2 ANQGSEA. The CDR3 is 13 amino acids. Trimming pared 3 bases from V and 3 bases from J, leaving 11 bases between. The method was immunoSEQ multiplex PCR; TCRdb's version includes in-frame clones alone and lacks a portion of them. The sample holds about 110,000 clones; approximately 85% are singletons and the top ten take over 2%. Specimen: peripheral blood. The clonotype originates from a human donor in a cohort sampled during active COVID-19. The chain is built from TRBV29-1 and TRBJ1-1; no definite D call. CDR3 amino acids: CSVDDRRDTEAFF. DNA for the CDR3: TGCAGCGTTGATGATAGGAGGGACACTGAAGCTTTCTTT. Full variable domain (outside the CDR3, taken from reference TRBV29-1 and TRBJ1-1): SAVISQKPSRDICQRGTSLTIQCQVDSQVTMMFWYRQQPGQSLTLIATANQGSEATYESGFVIDKFPISRPNLTFSTLTVSNMSPEDSSIYLCSVDDRRDTEAFFGQGTRLTVV.